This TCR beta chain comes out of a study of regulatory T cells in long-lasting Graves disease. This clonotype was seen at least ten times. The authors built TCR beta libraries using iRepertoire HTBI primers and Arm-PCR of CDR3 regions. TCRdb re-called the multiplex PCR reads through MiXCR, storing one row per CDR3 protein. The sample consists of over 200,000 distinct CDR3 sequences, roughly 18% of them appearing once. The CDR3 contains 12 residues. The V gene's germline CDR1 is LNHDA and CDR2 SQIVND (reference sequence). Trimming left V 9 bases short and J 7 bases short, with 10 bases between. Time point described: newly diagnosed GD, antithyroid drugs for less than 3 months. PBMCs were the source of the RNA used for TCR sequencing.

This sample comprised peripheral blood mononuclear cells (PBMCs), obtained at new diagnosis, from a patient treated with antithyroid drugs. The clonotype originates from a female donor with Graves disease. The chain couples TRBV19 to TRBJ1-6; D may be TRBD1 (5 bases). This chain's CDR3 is CASGTVNSPLHF. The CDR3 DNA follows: TGTGCCAGCGGGACGGTAAATTCACCCCTCCACTTT. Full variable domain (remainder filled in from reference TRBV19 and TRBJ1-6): DGGITQSPKYLFRKEGQNVTLSCEQNLNHDAMYWYRQDPGQGLRLIYYSQIVNDFQKGDIAEGYSVSREKKESFPLTVTSAQKNPTAFYLCASGTVNSPLHFGNGTRLTVT.